This T cell receptor (beta chain) emerged from a study of identical twins. CDR1 is SGHRS and CDR2 is YFSETQ in the germline V gene. Trimming took 3 bases from V and 3 from J; bases not matched to a gene: 3. This CDR3 is built from 14 residues. MiXCR, applied by TCRdb to the 5' RACE reads, yields one record per CDR3 protein. The sample has approximately 600,000 distinct CDR3 sequences, around 7.5% seen once. In addition, the sample was reused for a study of yellow fever vaccine responses in identical twins.

What was sequenced was PBMCs. The rearrangement uses TRBV5-1 and TRBJ1-3, with 7 nucleotides matching TRBD1. The clonotype comes from a young woman in good health. In DNA, the CDR3 is TGCGCCAGCAGCTCGACAGGGTATGGAAACACCATATATTTT. Amino acid sequence: CASSSTGYGNTIYF.